These T cell receptor beta chains were read from a single sample in a study of T cell repertoires in cytomegalovirus infection. From the reads, TCRdb called clonotypes with MiXCR, one entry per CDR3 protein. This repertoire shows around 280,000 distinct CDR3 sequences, roughly a tenth found once; its top ten account for around 2.5%. The sequenced material came from PBMCs. The source is a human donor in good health (CMV status not recorded). Some clones in this sample may be carry-over from other donors' samples. Each CDR3 is given with its conserved first and last residue. A D gene is named only where the DNA matches it firmly. Clone size is shown for a subset of rows, as once, few, many or a class of expanded clone.

d_gene	v_gene	abundance	j_gene	CDR3nt	CDR3aa
-	TRBV28	many	TRBJ1-5	TGTGCCAGCCGGCCTACGCCGGGGGCCCAGCCCCAGCATTTT	CASRPTPGAQPQHF
-	TRBV5-7	many	TRBJ2-1	TGTGCCAGCAAAGTCGACAGGATATACAATGAGCAGTTCTTC	CASKVDRIYNEQFF
TRBD1	TRBV7-2	many	TRBJ1-2	TGTGCCAGCAGTCGGGGACAGGGGTATGGCTACACCTTC	CASSRGQGYGYTF
-	TRBV19	few	TRBJ1-5	TGTGCCAGTAGTATAGGCCAGCAGCCCCAGCATTTT	CASSIGQQPQHF
-	TRBV15	few	TRBJ1-5	TGTGCCACCAGCAGAGACAGGGGAAGCAATCAGCCCCAGCATTTT	CATSRDRGSNQPQHF
-	TRBV20-1	many	TRBJ1-2	TGCAGTGCCTTATATCAGAAGGGGTTCTATGGCTACACCTTC	CSALYQKGFYGYTF
TRBD2	TRBV4-1	few	TRBJ2-7	TGCGCCAGCAGCCAAGAGAGGCAGCGGGGGTCGGGGACCTACGAGCAGTACTTC	CASSQERQRGSGTYEQYF
-	TRBV6-2/TRBV6-3	many	TRBJ1-1	TGTGCCAGCAGTAAACAGGAGTGGGCTGAAGCTTTCTTT	CASSKQEWAEAFF
TRBD1	TRBV29-1	-	TRBJ2-1	TGCAGCGGACAGGGATGGGCCGATGAGCAGTTCTTC	CSGQGWADEQFF
-	TRBV27	many	TRBJ1-1	TGTGCCAGCAGTGGCCCCTATGGAGCTTTCTTT	CASSGPYGAFF
-	TRBV7-2	many	TRBJ2-3	TGTGCCAGCAGCTTAGGGGGTCGGATTAGCACAGATACGCAGTATTTT	CASSLGGRISTDTQYF
-	TRBV6-5	many	TRBJ2-1	TGTGCCAGCAGAACTCAGGGGGGGTCTCTGTACAATGAGCAGTTCTTC	CASRTQGGSLYNEQFF
TRBD2	TRBV18	many	TRBJ2-7	TGTGCCAGCTCACCGGAACCGATCAAGGCGGGGGGCGTCTACGAGCAGTACTTC	CASSPEPIKAGGVYEQYF
-	TRBV19	few	TRBJ2-3	TGTGCCAGTAGTATTGGATCCCCAGATACGCAGTATTTT	CASSIGSPDTQYF
-	TRBV14	-	TRBJ2-5	TGTGCCAGCAGCCGGACGGAGGGACTGACCCAGTACTTC	CASSRTEGLTQYF
TRBD1	TRBV28	many	TRBJ1-5	TGTGCCAGCAGTTTATTCGGGACAGGGTCCGGTCAGCCCCAGCATTTT	CASSLFGTGSGQPQHF
TRBD2	TRBV6-6	-	TRBJ2-3	TGTGCCAGCAGTTACCGGACTAGCGGGGGCACAGATACGCAGTATTTT	CASSYRTSGGTDTQYF
-	TRBV7-6	many	TRBJ1-4	TGTGCCAGCTCGGACAGACCCTATGAAAAACTGTTTTTT	CASSDRPYEKLFF
-	TRBV5-1	-	TRBJ2-7	TGCGCCAGCAACCATGAACAGGGTACCTACGAGCAGTACTTC	CASNHEQGTYEQYF
-	TRBV7-8	many	TRBJ2-3	TGTGCCAGCAGCACAGGGAGCTGGTGGGGCACAGATACGCAGTATTTT	CASSTGSWWGTDTQYF
TRBD1	TRBV29-1	many	TRBJ1-1	TGCAGCGTTGGGGACAGGGGGGTCTCTACCAGGCGCACTGAAGCTTTCTTT	CSVGDRGVSTRRTEAFF
-	TRBV18	many	TRBJ1-6	TGTGCCAGCTCACCATCGGACAGTCTTAATAATTCACCCCTCCACTTT	CASSPSDSLNNSPLHF
-	TRBV20-1	-	TRBJ1-6	TGCAGTGCACGACAGTTCTATAATTCACCCCTCCACTTT	CSARQFYNSPLHF
-	TRBV10-1	few	TRBJ1-1	TGCGCCAGCAGTGAAGGGCAGTTGGCTTTCTTT	CASSEGQLAFF
TRBD1	TRBV29-1	many	TRBJ2-1	TGCAGCGTTGTGGCGGACAGGGGGCCCCACTCCTACAATGAGCAGTTCTTC	CSVVADRGPHSYNEQFF
-	TRBV29-1	-	TRBJ2-1	TGCAGCGTTGAAACAAGGCAGTTCTTC	CSVETRQFF
TRBD1	TRBV2	many	TRBJ2-1	TGTGCCAGCAGTGCTCCGGGACAGGGGAGGAATGAGCAGTTCTTC	CASSAPGQGRNEQFF
-	TRBV27	many	TRBJ1-1	TGTGCCAGCAGTCCGGACAGACCGATGAACACTGAAGCTTTCTTT	CASSPDRPMNTEAFF
-	TRBV20-1	-	TRBJ1-1	TGCAGTGCTAGAGATCTAGGAATTGAAGCTTTCTTT	CSARDLGIEAFF
TRBD1	TRBV7-9	many	TRBJ2-7	TGTGCCAGCAGCTTGGATGAGGGACAGGTCTTTTCCTACGAGCAGTACTTC	CASSLDEGQVFSYEQYF
-	TRBV28	-	TRBJ2-5	TGTGCCAGCAGTTTATTCCCCGCCACCCAGTACTTC	CASSLFPATQYF
TRBD1	TRBV12-3/TRBV12-4	many	TRBJ1-1	TGTGCCAGCAGTGCGACAGGGGTGGGAACTGAAGCTTTCTTT	CASSATGVGTEAFF
-	TRBV20-1	-	TRBJ1-3	TGCAGTGCTAGTCCGGGCCCGGGACAACGTGGAAACACCATATATTTT	CSASPGPGQRGNTIYF
TRBD2	TRBV5-1	-	TRBJ2-1	TGCGCCAGCAGCTTCGGGTATAGCGGGGTGTCCTACAATGAGCAGTTCTTC	CASSFGYSGVSYNEQFF
-	TRBV29-1	once	TRBJ1-1	TGCAGCGGCGGACGACTGGGCACTGAAGCTTTCTTT	CSGGRLGTEAFF
-	TRBV2	-	TRBJ2-2	TGTGCCAGCAGTGGATATATCACCGGGGAGCTGTTTTTT	CASSGYITGELFF
-	TRBV20-1	few	TRBJ1-2	TGCAGTGCTAGAGATGTCGGGGGGCTCTATGGCTACACCTTC	CSARDVGGLYGYTF
-	TRBV20-1	few	TRBJ2-3	TGCAGTGCTAGACTGACAGATACGCAGTATTTT	CSARLTDTQYF
-	TRBV20-1	many	TRBJ1-2	TGCAGTGCTAGAGGGACCGGGCCCTACTGGGGCTACACCTTC	CSARGTGPYWGYTF
-	TRBV29-1	-	TRBJ2-5	TGCAGCGTTGGGTTCGTTATTCAAGAGACCCAGTACTTC	CSVGFVIQETQYF
TRBD2	TRBV29-1	-	TRBJ2-1	TGCAGCGTTGAGCCCCTTTCTAGCGGGGGGACCTACAATGAGCAGTTCTTC	CSVEPLSSGGTYNEQFF